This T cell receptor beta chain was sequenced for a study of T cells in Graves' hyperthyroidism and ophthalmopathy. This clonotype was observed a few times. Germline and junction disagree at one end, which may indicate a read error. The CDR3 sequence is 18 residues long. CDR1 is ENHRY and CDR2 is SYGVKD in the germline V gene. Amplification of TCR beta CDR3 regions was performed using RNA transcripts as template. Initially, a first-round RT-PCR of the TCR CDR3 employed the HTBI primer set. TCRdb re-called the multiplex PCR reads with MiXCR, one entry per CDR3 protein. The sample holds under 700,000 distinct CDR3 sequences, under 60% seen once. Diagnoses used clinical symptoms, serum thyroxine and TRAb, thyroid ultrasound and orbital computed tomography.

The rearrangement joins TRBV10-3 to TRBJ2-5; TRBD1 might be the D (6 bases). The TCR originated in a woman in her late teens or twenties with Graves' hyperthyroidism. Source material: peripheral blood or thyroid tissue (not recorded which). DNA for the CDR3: TGTGCCAGCAGTTACCCCGTTCTGGACAGCTCAGGTGCGGAGACCCAGTACTTC. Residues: CASSYPVLDSSGAETQYF.